The entry that follows covers one T cell receptor beta chain sequence. Antigen: not known. The data derive from a study of cytomegalovirus exposure and HLA in healthy donors. Study results and caveats: Reportedly, diagnosis of cytomegalovirus status by the classifier showed high specificity and sensitivity. The study designated 150 to 200 TCR beta chains cytomegalovirus-associated. Across donors, most TCRs were seen rarely, yet some public ones were widespread.

TCRdb's table, derived via immunoSEQ multiplex PCR, lists solely in-frame clones and lacks some. The sample has 110,000 to 150,000 clones, 85% to 90% seen once. The length of the CDR3 is 13 residues. Germline lookup yields CDR1 SGDLS and CDR2 YYNGEE. Between the trimmed V and J ends, which lost 4 bases and 8 bases, there was a span of 13 bases. The receptor's source is a young woman in good health and CMV-seropositive. The chain employs TRBV9 and TRBJ2-1; D not resolved. The source material was PBMCs. CDR3: CASSFFVRDEQFF. CDR3 nucleotide sequence: TGTGCCAGCAGCTTCTTCGTGAGAGATGAGCAGTTCTTC.